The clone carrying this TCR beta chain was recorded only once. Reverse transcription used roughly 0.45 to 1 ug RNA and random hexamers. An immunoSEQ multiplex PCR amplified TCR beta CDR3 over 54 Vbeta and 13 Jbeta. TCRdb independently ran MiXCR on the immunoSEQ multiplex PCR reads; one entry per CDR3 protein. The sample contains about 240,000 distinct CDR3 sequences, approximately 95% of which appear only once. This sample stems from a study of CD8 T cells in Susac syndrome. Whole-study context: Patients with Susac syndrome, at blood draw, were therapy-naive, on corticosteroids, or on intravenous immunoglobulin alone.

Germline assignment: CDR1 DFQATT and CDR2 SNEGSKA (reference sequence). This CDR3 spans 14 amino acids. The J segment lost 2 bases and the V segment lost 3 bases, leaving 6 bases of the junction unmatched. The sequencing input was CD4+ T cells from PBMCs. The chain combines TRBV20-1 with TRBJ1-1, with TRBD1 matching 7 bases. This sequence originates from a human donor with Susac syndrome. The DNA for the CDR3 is TGCAGTGCTAGCCGAGGGACAGCCAACACTGAAGCTTTCTTT. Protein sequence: CSASRGTANTEAFF.